This T cell receptor (beta chain) was captured in a study of T cell responses to AZD1222 COVID-19 vaccine. Study-wide results and limits: Repertoires were collected only later (after the peak T cell response had occurred). Spike-specific TCR repertoires showed rising breadth and depth after two AZD1222 doses. Recipients of AZD1222 seropositive at baseline numbered only five or six.

Second-dose timings of about 4 or about 12 weeks were pooled. Repertoires were generated with immunoSEQ multiplex PCR, while TCRdb's copy carries only in-frame clones and drops some. Altogether roughly 170,000 clones are present, 94% being singletons, with the ten largest covering 1.5% to 2%. For this clone: The target antigen is unknown.

The CDR3 loop spans 13 amino acids. The trim removed 9 bases at V and 8 bases at J, leaving 9 bases unmatched. CDR1 is LNHDA and CDR2 is SQIVND in the germline V gene (reference sequence). The chain employs TRBV19 and TRBJ1-4; TRBD1 aligns across 7 bases. Sequenced here: peripheral blood, sampled 28 days after the second AZD1222 dose. The receptor comes from an adult who received the AZD1222 COVID-19 vaccine. The chain's CDR3 is CASRDRATEKLFF. CDR3 coding DNA: TGTGCCAGCCGAGACAGGGCTACGGAAAAACTGTTTTTT.